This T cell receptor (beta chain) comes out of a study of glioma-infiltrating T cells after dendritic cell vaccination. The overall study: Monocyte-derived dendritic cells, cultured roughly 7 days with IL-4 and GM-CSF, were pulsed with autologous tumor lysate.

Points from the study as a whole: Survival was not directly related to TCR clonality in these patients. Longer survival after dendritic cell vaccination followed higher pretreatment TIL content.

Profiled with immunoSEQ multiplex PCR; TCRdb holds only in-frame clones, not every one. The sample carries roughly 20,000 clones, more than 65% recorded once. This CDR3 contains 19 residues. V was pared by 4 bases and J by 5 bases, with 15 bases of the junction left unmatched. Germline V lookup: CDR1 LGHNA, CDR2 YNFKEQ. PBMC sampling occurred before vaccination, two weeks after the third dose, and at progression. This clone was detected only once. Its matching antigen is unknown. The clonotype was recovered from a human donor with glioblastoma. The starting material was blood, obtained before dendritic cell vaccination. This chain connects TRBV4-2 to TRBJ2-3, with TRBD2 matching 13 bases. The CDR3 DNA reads TGTGCCAGCAGCCTGCCCGGGACTAGCGGGATCGGTAGTCGAGATACGCAGTATTTT. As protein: CASSLPGTSGIGSRDTQYF.